The sequence of this T cell receptor (beta chain) was determined in a study of cytomegalovirus exposure and HLA in healthy donors. The assay was immunoSEQ multiplex PCR, and TCRdb's table has in-frame clones only and misses some. The sample carries approximately 230,000 clones, roughly 87% recorded once. General study results and limits: The study put some 160 TCR beta chains on its list as cytomegalovirus-associated. Reportedly, diagnosis of cytomegalovirus status by the classifier showed high specificity and sensitivity.

Separation from the roughly 670-subject first cohort characterized the roughly 120-subject validation cohort, to which the donors belonged. With 0 bases clipped from V and 1 base from J, the junction kept 4 bases outside the gene matches. This CDR3 has 16 amino acids. CDR1 is SGHRS and CDR2 is YFSETQ in the germline V gene. In the case of this clone: Antigen unknown.

V gene TRBV5-1 combines with J gene TRBJ1-3, with 7 bases fitting TRBD1. The sequence was collected from a man aged 18 to 35 in good health and CMV-seropositive. Source material: PBMCs. The DNA for the CDR3 is TGCGCCAGCAGCTTGGGCCAGGGGGATTCTGGAAACACCATATATTTT. This codes for CASSLGQGDSGNTIYF.